The T cell receptor beta chain described here comes from a study of CD8+ T cells in alopecia areata. Trimming removed 5 bases at V and 7 bases at J, with 9 bases between. Germline lookup yields CDR1 SGHRS and CDR2 YFSETQ. This CDR3 spans 11 amino acids. It was cDNA, reverse transcribed from extracted RNA, that served as the sequencing template. Only in-frame clones appear in the TCRdb table, and some are missing; sequencing was by immunoSEQ multiplex PCR. Of roughly 250,000 clones detected, roughly two thirds appear once; the ten largest clones hold 1% to 1.5%. This receptor was identified in a human donor with alopecia areata. This material consisted of CD4+ T cells sorted from blood, taken at week 0. The rearrangement joins TRBV5-1 to TRBJ1-1, with a possible D match to TRBD1 (5 bases). CDR3: CASRQDSEAFF. Written as DNA, the CDR3 is TGCGCCAGCAGACAAGACAGTGAAGCTTTCTTT.